The text below deals with one T cell receptor beta chain. This CDR3 is 13 amino acids long. Trimming left V 4 bases short and J 6 bases short, with 11 bases between. Reverse transcription of about 0.45 to 1 ug RNA was carried out with random hexamers. With immunoSEQ multiplex PCR, TCR beta CDR3 was amplified across 54 Vbeta and 13 Jbeta. TCRdb passed the immunoSEQ multiplex PCR reads through MiXCR, listing each CDR3 protein once. The sample carries about 280,000 distinct CDR3 sequences, around 83% recorded once. The data stem from a study of CD8 T cells in Susac syndrome. This TCR came from a human donor with multiple sclerosis. Sequencing used CD8+ T cells from PBMCs. This chain connects TRBV12-3 or TRBV12-4 to TRBJ2-3; D unresolved. The CDR3 sequence: CASSSYNGDTQYF. CDR3 DNA sequence: TGTGCCAGCAGTTCATACAACGGTGATACGCAGTATTTT.